The 31 T cell receptor beta chains listed next were all sequenced from one sample in a study of T-cell memory formation after mild COVID-19. A single record per CDR3 protein comes from TCRdb applying MiXCR to the 5' RACE reads. The table includes around 310,000 distinct CDR3 sequences, approximately 14% detected once. Source material: PBMCs or a T cell subset sorted from them (not recorded which). These receptors came from a man between 18 and 29 years old who had mild COVID-19 (a few samples of this study predate the infection). Cell type and time point are not known.

This clonotype was seen ten or more times. The chain links TRBV25-1 to TRBJ2-7, with 9 bases that match TRBD1. In germline, CDR1 is MGHDK, CDR2 SYGVNS. The CDR3 extends over 15 amino acids. V dropped 3 bases and J dropped 2; count of bases not matched to a gene: 5. CDR3 loop: CASSDHGDRAYEQYF. DNA for the CDR3: TGTGCCAGCAGTGATCATGGGGACAGGGCCTACGAGCAGTACTTC.

This clonotype occurred a few times. The chain combines TRBV7-2 with TRBJ2-3, with 9 nucleotides matching TRBD2. Germline loops: CDR1 SGHTA, CDR2 FQGNSA. The CDR3 has 16 residues. Trimming took 6 bases from V and 2 from J; bases not matched to a gene: 9. This CDR3 reads CASRAQSGGYTDTQYF. For the CDR3, the DNA is TGTGCCAGCAGGGCCCAGAGCGGGGGGTACACAGATACGCAGTATTTT. The entire variable domain, with the rest obtained from reference TRBV7-2 and TRBJ2-3, is as follows: GAGVSQSPSNKVTEKGKDVELRCDPISGHTALYWYRQSLGQGLEFLIYFQGNSAPDKSGLPSDRFSAERTGGSVSTLTIQRTQQEDSAVYLCASRAQSGGYTDTQYFGPGTRLTVL.

This clonotype was detected many times. The gene calls are TRBV30 and TRBJ1-1; D gene ambiguous. Trimming cost V 0 bases and J 2 bases, with 7 bases left between them. CDR3 length: 13 residues. Germline CDR1 reads GTSNPN; CDR2 reads SVGIG (reference sequence). This CDR3 is CAWSVEGNTEAFF. The CDR3 region has the DNA TGTGCCTGGAGTGTTGAGGGCAACACTGAAGCTTTCTTT.

V gene TRBV9 combines with J gene TRBJ2-7; D not resolved. V was cut by 3 bases and J by 5 bases, with 21 bases left in between. This CDR3 is 16 amino acids long. Per germline, CDR1 SGDLS and CDR2 YYNGEE. CDR3 loop: CASSALSTISAHEQYF. The CDR3, as DNA: TGTGCCAGCAGCGCTCTCTCTACAATATCGGCCCACGAGCAGTACTTC.

J is TRBJ2-3 and V is TRBV11-2; no clear D gene. The CDR3 spans 16 residues. From germline, CDR1 is SGHAT and CDR2 FQNNGV. Between the trimmed V and J ends, which lost 3 bases and 6 bases, there was a span of 19 bases. CDR3 region: CASSLRQVKTGDTQYF. CDR3 coding DNA: TGTGCCAGCAGCTTGCGCCAGGTTAAAACTGGGGATACGCAGTATTTT.

This chain links TRBV28 with TRBJ2-1, with D perhaps TRBD1 or TRBD2 (5 bases each). Per germline, CDR1 MDHEN and CDR2 SYDVKM. The CDR3 covers 15 residues. V dropped 4 bases and J dropped 6 bases, with 16 bases sitting between them. The CDR3 protein is CASSWRTHQTNEQFF. As DNA, the CDR3 is TGTGCCAGCAGTTGGAGGACACACCAAACCAATGAGCAGTTCTTC.

This clonotype has only a few counts. The genes are TRBV6-5 and TRBJ2-7; tentatively, D is TRBD2 (5 bases). The CDR3 contains 16 residues. Trimming stripped 0 bases from V and 2 bases from J, with 14 bases between. Germline V gene data show CDR1 as MNHEY and CDR2 as SVGAGI. The CDR3: CASSYSMGGGTYEQYF. DNA for the CDR3: TGTGCCAGCAGTTACTCGATGGGCGGAGGAACCTACGAGCAGTACTTC.

The chain joins TRBV7-9 to TRBJ2-2; D is possibly TRBD1 (6 bases). Germline CDR1 reads SEHNR; CDR2 reads FQNEAQ (reference sequence). Deletions cut 6 bases from V and 5 bases from J, with 16 bases between. This CDR3 region has 15 residues. The CDR3 is CASRLPEDRTGELFF. In DNA form, the CDR3 reads TGTGCCAGCAGGCTTCCCGAGGACAGAACCGGGGAGCTGTTTTTT.

This clonotype was found a few times. The rearrangement joins TRBV7-9 to TRBJ1-2, with D possibly matching TRBD1 (5 bases). V was clipped by 5 bases and J by 3 bases, with 13 bases between them. CDR1 SEHNR and CDR2 FQNEAQ come from the germline V gene (reference sequence). This CDR3 has 14 amino acids. The DNA for the CDR3 is TGTGCCAGCAGCAAGACCGGGACGGACTATGGCTACACCTTC. Encoded protein: CASSKTGTDYGYTF.

The chain uses TRBV7-3 and TRBJ2-1; D is possibly TRBD1 (6 bases). Deletions cut 0 bases from V and 8 bases from J, with 8 bases between. Germline V CDR1 and CDR2: SGHTA, FQGTGA. The CDR3 runs 13 residues. CDR3 bases: TGTGCCAGCAGCTTAACGCCAGGGGATGAGCAGTTCTTC. This encodes CASSLTPGDEQFF.

This clonotype was detected only a few times. This CDR3 is CASSLVRTSGVETQYF. For the CDR3, the DNA is TGTGCCAGCAGCTTAGTAAGGACTAGCGGCGTGGAGACCCAGTACTTC. This rearrangement joins TRBV7-2 to TRBJ2-5; 10 nucleotides align to TRBD2. The V gene's germline CDR1 is SGHTA and CDR2 FQGNSA. This CDR3 is 16 amino acids long. V lost 1 base and J lost 5; bases outside the gene matches: 7.

This clonotype was detected only a few times. J is TRBJ2-5 and V is TRBV7-2; unclear D gene. There are 12 residues in the CDR3. The germline V gene encodes CDR1 SGHTA and CDR2 FQGNSA. Trimming removed 2 bases at V and 5 bases at J, with 6 bases between. CDR3 bases: TGTGCCAGCAGCTTACAGGCGGAGACCCAGTACTTC. It translates to CASSLQAETQYF.

A few counts support this clonotype. The chain carries TRBV5-1 and TRBJ2-6; unclear D gene. There are 17 residues in the CDR3. Deletions cut 4 bases from V and 0 bases from J, with 14 bases between. Germline loops: CDR1 SGHRS, CDR2 YFSETQ. The CDR3 DNA follows: TGCGCCAGCAGCCAACCTTGGCGGACCTCTGGGGCCAACGTCCTGACTTTC. Encoded protein: CASSQPWRTSGANVLTF.

This clonotype was recorded a few times. The CDR3 is CASSFRGYEQYV. The CDR3 region has the DNA TGTGCCAGCAGCTTCCGAGGCTACGAGCAGTACGTC. The J gene is TRBJ2-7, the V gene TRBV11-2; D remains unclear. Trimming pared 3 bases from V and 3 bases from J, leaving 6 bases between. Germline V gene sequence: CDR1 SGHAT, CDR2 FQNNGV. CDR3 length equals 12 residues.

This clonotype came up a few times. The CDR3 loop reads CASSQQRGTQYF. DNA of the CDR3: TGTGCCAGCAGCCAGCAGCGAGGTACGCAGTATTTT. The chain has TRBV14 and TRBJ2-3; D remains ambiguous. The length of the CDR3 is 12 residues. CDR1 is SGHDN and CDR2 is FVKESK in the germline V gene. The V end was cut by 3 bases, the J end by 8 bases, with 9 bases between.

This clonotype was observed at least ten times. V gene TRBV7-2 combines with J gene TRBJ2-3, with TRBD2 matching over 9 bases. The CDR3 runs to 14 residues. J was trimmed by 8 bases and V by 4 bases; bases with no gene match: 7. Germline CDR1 reads SGHTA; CDR2 reads FQGNSA. The CDR3 DNA reads as TGTGCCAGCAGCTCTGAGCGGGGGGTCCGTACGCAGTATTTT. Translation: CASSSERGVRTQYF. Supplemented by reference TRBV7-2 and TRBJ2-3, the full variable domain reads GAGVSQSPSNKVTEKGKDVELRCDPISGHTALYWYRQSLGQGLEFLIYFQGNSAPDKSGLPSDRFSAERTGGSVSTLTIQRTQQEDSAVYLCASSSERGVRTQYFGPGTRLTVL.

V gene TRBV7-9 combines with J gene TRBJ2-1; weak D call: TRBD1 (7 bases). The CDR3 extends over 13 amino acids. Trimming stripped 3 bases from V and 8 bases from J, with 11 bases between. Germline CDR1 reads SEHNR; CDR2 reads FQNEAQ (reference sequence). CDR3 sequence (DNA): TGTGCCAGCAGCTTGGCAGGGGGGCATGAGCAGTTCTTC. Residues: CASSLAGGHEQFF. Looking up the rest from reference TRBV7-9 and TRBJ2-1 gives the full variable domain: DTGVSQNPRHKITKRGQNVTFRCDPISEHNRLYWYRQTLGQGPEFLTYFQNEAQLEKSRLLSDRFSAERPKGSFSTLEIQRTEQGDSAMYLCASSLAGGHEQFFGPGTRLTVL.

The rearrangement uses TRBV9 and TRBJ1-3, with no clear D. The V and J ends lost 4 bases and 2 bases respectively, with 10 bases between them. This CDR3 spans 14 amino acids. CDR1 is SGDLS and CDR2 is YYNGEE in the germline V gene. DNA of the CDR3: TGTGCCAGCAGCAAGGGTGCTCCTGGAAACACCATATATTTT. It yields the protein CASSKGAPGNTIYF.

This clonotype was seen many times. V usage is TRBV12-3 or TRBV12-4 and J usage is TRBJ2-2; D remains ambiguous. This CDR3 spans 14 amino acids. V was clipped by 0 bases and J by 13 bases, with 15 bases between them. In DNA form, the CDR3 reads TGTGCCAGCAGTTTAGCTAATTTCTCACCGTGGCTGTTTTTT. It yields the protein CASSLANFSPWLFF.

This sequence joins TRBV6-5 and TRBJ2-3; 8 bases map to TRBD2. The CDR3 runs to 16 residues. With V trimmed by 2 bases and J by 4 bases, 8 bases remained unmatched. The germline V gene encodes CDR1 MNHEY and CDR2 SVGAGI. In DNA, the CDR3 is TGTGCCAGCAGTTACCATAGCGGGGAAGGCCCAGATACGCAGTATTTT. Translating gives CASSYHSGEGPDTQYF.

The chain is built from TRBV5-4 and TRBJ2-5, with unresolved D. Germline CDR1 is SGHNT and CDR2 is YYREEE (reference sequence). V was cut by 5 bases and J by 0 bases, with 11 bases left in between. The CDR3 length is 14 residues. CDR3 nucleotide sequence: TGTGCCAGCAGTCCGGACGTGTACCAAGAGACCCAGTACTTC. This sequence encodes CASSPDVYQETQYF.

The chain is built from TRBV12-3 or TRBV12-4 and TRBJ1-1; the D is unclear. The V gene lost 2 bases and the J gene lost 11 bases, with 12 bases spanning the gap. CDR3 size: 12 residues. For the CDR3, the DNA is TGTGCCAGCAGTTTATCGTCCTCAGTGGCTTTCTTT. This translates into CASSLSSSVAFF.

In this sample, this clonotype turned up a few times. The rearrangement links TRBV25-1 to TRBJ2-1; 8 bases line up with TRBD1. Germline CDR1 and CDR2: MGHDK and SYGVNS. The length of the CDR3 is 13 residues. V dropped 5 bases and J dropped 12; count of bases not matched to a gene: 9. The CDR3 nucleotides read TGTGCCAGCAGTACCCGGGGACAGGATGGGCAGTTCTTC. Amino acid sequence: CASSTRGQDGQFF.

This clonotype was detected a few times. The CDR3 loop reads CASRLPGNEQFF. In DNA, the CDR3 is TGCGCCAGCAGACTGCCGGGGAATGAGCAGTTCTTC. The gene calls are TRBV5-1 and TRBJ2-1, with TRBD2 as a possible D gene (5 bases). This CDR3 is 12 amino acids long. CDR1 is SGHRS, CDR2 YFSETQ, per germline. V lost 5 bases and J lost 7, with 10 bases in between.

This clonotype was counted a few times. V and J are TRBV6-2 or TRBV6-3 and TRBJ2-1, with TRBD2 matching over 12 bases. Trimming took 0 bases from V and 0 from J; bases not matched to a gene: 9. From germline, CDR1 is MNHEY and CDR2 SVGEGT. The CDR3 sequence is 20 residues long. The CDR3 DNA sequence: TGTGCCAGCAGTTACTCGTTTCTAGCGGGGGGGAGCAGCTCCTACAATGAGCAGTTCTTC. Translating it yields CASSYSFLAGGSSSYNEQFF.

This clonotype has a handful of counts. The CDR3 region is CASSSKLAPGYEQYF. The CDR3 DNA reads as TGTGCCAGCAGCTCAAAACTAGCTCCCGGGTACGAGCAGTACTTC. V usage is TRBV5-6 and J usage is TRBJ2-7; D might be TRBD2 (6 bases). Trimming stripped 3 bases from V and 4 bases from J, with 17 bases between. CDR3 size: 15 residues. Per germline, CDR1 SGHDT and CDR2 YYEEEE.

The J gene is TRBJ1-1, the V gene TRBV20-1; perhaps TRBD1 as D (6 bases). This CDR3 is 11 amino acids long. CDR1 is DFQATT and CDR2 is SNEGSKA in the germline V gene (reference sequence). The CDR3 sequence is CLGGGGTEAFF. The CDR3 DNA sequence: TGCCTGGGAGGGGGGGGAACTGAAGCTTTCTTT.

This clonotype was counted between two and nine times. The chain recombines TRBV23-1 with TRBJ2-5; TRBD1 aligns across 9 bases. TRBV23-1 is reported as an ORF; its role is uncertain. J lost 7 bases, V lost 4 bases, and 10 bases had no gene match. This CDR3 spans 15 amino acids. This CDR3 is CASSPPDRGGGTQYF. As DNA, the CDR3 is TGCGCCAGCAGTCCACCGGACAGGGGCGGCGGGACCCAGTACTTC.

This clonotype was counted only a few times. CDR3: CASSFGTGRYNEQFF. DNA for the CDR3: TGTGCCAGCAGTTTCGGGACAGGGAGATACAATGAGCAGTTCTTC. This rearrangement joins TRBV27 to TRBJ2-1; 9 bases match TRBD1. The CDR3 is made up of 15 amino acids. Per the germline V gene, CDR1 is MNHEY and CDR2 is SMNVEV (reference sequence). V was clipped by 3 bases and J by 4 bases; unmatched bases: 4.

The table lists this clonotype with a few counts. The chain joins TRBV29-1 to TRBJ1-4; the D gene is possibly TRBD1 (5 bases). This CDR3 has 14 amino acids. The germline V gene encodes CDR1 SQVTM and CDR2 ANQGSEA. Between the trimmed V and J ends, which lost 6 bases and 5 bases, there was a span of 16 bases. This CDR3 reads CSVRVAGYNEKLFF. In DNA form, the CDR3 reads TGCAGCGTCAGGGTGGCCGGATACAATGAAAAACTGTTTTTT.

V gene TRBV5-1 combines with J gene TRBJ2-1, with 10 bases matching TRBD1. The germline V gene encodes CDR1 SGHRS and CDR2 YFSETQ. This CDR3 is built from 15 residues. The junction had 5 bases not matched to a gene; V was cut back by 0 bases and J by 8 bases. The CDR3 nucleotides read TGCGCCAGCAGCTTGGAGGGGACAGGGGAGGATGAGCAGTTCTTC. Protein sequence: CASSLEGTGEDEQFF. Looking up the rest from reference TRBV5-1 and TRBJ2-1 gives the full variable domain: KAGVTQTPRYLIKTRGQQVTLSCSPISGHRSVSWYQQTPGQGLQFLFEYFSETQRNKGNFPGRFSGRQFSNSRSEMNVSTLELGDSALYLCASSLEGTGEDEQFFGPGTRLTVL.